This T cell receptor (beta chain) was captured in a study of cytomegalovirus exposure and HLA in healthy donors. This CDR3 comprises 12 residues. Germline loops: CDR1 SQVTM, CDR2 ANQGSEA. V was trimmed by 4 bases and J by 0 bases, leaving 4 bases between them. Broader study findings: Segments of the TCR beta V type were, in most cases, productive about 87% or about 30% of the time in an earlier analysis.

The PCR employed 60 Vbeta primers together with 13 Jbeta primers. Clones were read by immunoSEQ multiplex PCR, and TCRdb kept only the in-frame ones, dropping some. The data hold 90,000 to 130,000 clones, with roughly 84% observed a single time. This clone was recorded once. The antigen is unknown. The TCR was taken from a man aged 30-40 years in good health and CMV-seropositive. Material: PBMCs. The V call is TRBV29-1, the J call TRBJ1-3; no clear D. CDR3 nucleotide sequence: TGCAGCGTTGTCAACTCTGGAAACACCATATATTTT. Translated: CSVVNSGNTIYF.